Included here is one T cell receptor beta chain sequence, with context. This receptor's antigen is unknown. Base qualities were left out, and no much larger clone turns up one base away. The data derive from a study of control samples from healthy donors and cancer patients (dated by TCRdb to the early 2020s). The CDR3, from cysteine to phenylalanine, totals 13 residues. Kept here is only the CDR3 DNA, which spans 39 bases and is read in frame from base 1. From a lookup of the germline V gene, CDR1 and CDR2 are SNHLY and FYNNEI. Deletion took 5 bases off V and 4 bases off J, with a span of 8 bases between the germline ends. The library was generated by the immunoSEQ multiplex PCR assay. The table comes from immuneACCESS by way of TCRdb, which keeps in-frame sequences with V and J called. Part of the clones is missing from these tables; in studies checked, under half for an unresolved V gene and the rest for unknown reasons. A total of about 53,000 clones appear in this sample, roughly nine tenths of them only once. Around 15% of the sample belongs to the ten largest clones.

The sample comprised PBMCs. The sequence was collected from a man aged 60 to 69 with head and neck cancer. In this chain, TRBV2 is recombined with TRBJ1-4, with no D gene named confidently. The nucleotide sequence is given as TGTGCCAGCAGTATCGGAGGTAATGAAAAACTGTTTTTT. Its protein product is CASSIGGNEKLFF.